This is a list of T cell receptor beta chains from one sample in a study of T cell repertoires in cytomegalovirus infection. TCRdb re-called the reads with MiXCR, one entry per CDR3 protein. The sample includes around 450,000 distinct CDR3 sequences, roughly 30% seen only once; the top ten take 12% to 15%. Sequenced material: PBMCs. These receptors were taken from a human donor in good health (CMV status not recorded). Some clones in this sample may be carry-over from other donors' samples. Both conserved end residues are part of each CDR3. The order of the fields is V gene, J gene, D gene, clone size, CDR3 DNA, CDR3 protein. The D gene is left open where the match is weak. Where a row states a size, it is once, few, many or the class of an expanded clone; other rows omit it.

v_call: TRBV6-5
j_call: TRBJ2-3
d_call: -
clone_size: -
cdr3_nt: TGTGCCAGCAGCTCGTCCGGGACTCGCTACGACACAGATACGCAGTATTTT
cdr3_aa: CASSSSGTRYDTDTQYF

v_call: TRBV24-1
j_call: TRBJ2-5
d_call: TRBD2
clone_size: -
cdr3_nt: TGTGCCACCAGTGACCCCACCGGCCGGGAGGGGACCCAGTACTTC
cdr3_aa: CATSDPTGREGTQYF

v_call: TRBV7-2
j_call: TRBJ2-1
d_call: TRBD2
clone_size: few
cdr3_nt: TGTGCCAGCAGCTACGTGCCCCTCTTCGCGGGGGGCCTCAATGAGCAGTTCTTC
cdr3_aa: CASSYVPLFAGGLNEQFF

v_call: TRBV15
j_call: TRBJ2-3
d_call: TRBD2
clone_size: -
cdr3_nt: TGTGCCACCAGCAGGGAACCGGGACTAGCAAACACAGATACGCAGTATTTT
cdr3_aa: CATSREPGLANTDTQYF

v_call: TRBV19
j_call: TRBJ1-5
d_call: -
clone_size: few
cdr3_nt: TGTGCCAGTAGTATAACGGCGAGGGACCCCGGGGGGCCCCAGCATTTT
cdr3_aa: CASSITARDPGGPQHF

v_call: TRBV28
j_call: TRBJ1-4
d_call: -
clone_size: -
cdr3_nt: TGTGCCAGCAGCGGGGCGCAATTTGCAACTAATGAAAAACTGTTTTTT
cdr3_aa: CASSGAQFATNEKLFF

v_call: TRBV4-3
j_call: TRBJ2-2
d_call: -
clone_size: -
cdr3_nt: TGCGCCAGCAGCCAAGGTGGCTCGCAAGAAACCGGGGAGCTGTTTTTT
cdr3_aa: CASSQGGSQETGELFF

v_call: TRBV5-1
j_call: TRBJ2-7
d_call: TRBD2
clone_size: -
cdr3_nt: TGCGCCAGCAGTGGTCGGGGGGACTCCTACGAGCAGTACTTC
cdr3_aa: CASSGRGDSYEQYF

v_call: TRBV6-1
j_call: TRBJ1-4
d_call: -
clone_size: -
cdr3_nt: TGTGCCAGCGTCCTATCATCGACTAATGAAAAACTGTTTTTT
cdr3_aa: CASVLSSTNEKLFF

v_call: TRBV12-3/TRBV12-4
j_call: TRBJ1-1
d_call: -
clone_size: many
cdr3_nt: TGTGCCAGCAGGCCTCCGGGGTTCGGTGAAGCTTTCTTT
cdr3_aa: CASRPPGFGEAFF

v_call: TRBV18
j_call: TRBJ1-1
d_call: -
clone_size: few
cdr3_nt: TGTGCCAGCTCCCCCGGGACGGGCACTGAAGCTTTCTTT
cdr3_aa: CASSPGTGTEAFF

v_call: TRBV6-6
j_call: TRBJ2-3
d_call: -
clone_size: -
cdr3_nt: TGTGCCAGCAGTGTCCGGACAGACCGCACAGATACGCAGTATTTT
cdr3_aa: CASSVRTDRTDTQYF

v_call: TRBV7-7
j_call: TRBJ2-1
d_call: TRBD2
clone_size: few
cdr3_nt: TGTGCTAGCAGCTTAAGCGGGGGCCCACCGAATGAGCAGTTCTTC
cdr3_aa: CASSLSGGPPNEQFF

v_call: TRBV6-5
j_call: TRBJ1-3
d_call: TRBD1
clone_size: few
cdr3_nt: TGTGCCAGCAGTTACACGGATTCCTTCAGGGGGCGTTCTGGAAACACCATATATTTT
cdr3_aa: CASSYTDSFRGRSGNTIYF

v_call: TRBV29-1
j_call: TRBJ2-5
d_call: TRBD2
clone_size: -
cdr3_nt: TGCAGCGTTGAGGACGGGGGGGACGGAGAGACCCAGTACTTC
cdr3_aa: CSVEDGGDGETQYF

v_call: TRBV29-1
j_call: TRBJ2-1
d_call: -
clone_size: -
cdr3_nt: TGCAGCGTACTTACAGGGAGCTCCTACAATGAGCAGTTCTTC
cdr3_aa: CSVLTGSSYNEQFF

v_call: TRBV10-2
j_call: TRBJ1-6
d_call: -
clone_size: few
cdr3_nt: TGCGCCAGCAGGGGCCCGTGGGGCAAGGGCGAGTCACCCCTCCACTTT
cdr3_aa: CASRGPWGKGESPLHF

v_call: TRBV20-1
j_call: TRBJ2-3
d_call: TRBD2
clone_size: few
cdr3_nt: TGCAGTGCAGACACACCCCTAGCGGCCGCTAGCACAGATACGCAGTATTTT
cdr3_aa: CSADTPLAAASTDTQYF

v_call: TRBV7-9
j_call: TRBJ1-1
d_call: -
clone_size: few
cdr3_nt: TGTGCCAGCAGCAACGGAAGGGCTGAAGCTTTCTTT
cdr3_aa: CASSNGRAEAFF

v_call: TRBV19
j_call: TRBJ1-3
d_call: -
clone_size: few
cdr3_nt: TGTGCCAGTAGTCCCACAACCGGAAACACCATATATTTT
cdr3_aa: CASSPTTGNTIYF

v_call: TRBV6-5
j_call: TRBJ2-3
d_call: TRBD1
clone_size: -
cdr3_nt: TGTGCCAGCAGTTACAGACAGGGTAACACAGATACGCAGTATTTT
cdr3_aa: CASSYRQGNTDTQYF

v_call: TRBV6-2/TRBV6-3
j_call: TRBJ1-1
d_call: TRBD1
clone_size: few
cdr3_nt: TGTGCCAGCAGACCCAGGACAGGGTGGACTGAAGCTTTCTTT
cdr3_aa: CASRPRTGWTEAFF

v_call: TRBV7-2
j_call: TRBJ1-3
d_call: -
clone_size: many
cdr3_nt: TGTGCCAGCAGCTTACAACCAATCGGGAGGATCGCTGGAAACACCATATATTTT
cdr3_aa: CASSLQPIGRIAGNTIYF

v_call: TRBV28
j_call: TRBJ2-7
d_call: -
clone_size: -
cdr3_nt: TGTGCCAGCAGTTCTCGGGGGACGGCATCCTACGAGCAGTACTTC
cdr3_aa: CASSSRGTASYEQYF

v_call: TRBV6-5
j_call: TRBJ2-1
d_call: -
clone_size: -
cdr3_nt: TGTGCCAGCAGTCGGGGACCCGGAGGTACCGATGAGCAGTTCTTC
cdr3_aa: CASSRGPGGTDEQFF

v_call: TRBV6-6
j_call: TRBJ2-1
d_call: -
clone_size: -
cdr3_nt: TGTGCCAGCACTGCGCTCGGGACGGGCTCCTACAATGAGCAGTTCTTC
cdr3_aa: CASTALGTGSYNEQFF

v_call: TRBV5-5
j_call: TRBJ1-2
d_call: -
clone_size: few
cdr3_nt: TGTGCCAGCAGCTTAGAGTTAACAGGTTACTATGGCTACACCTTC
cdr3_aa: CASSLELTGYYGYTF